This T cell receptor (beta chain) derives from a study of shared clonotypes between healthy human individuals. The sorted-subset replicate PCRs were given 150 to 200 ng DNA, which is 27,000 or so T cell genomes. TCRdb's table, derived via immunoSEQ multiplex PCR, lists solely in-frame clones and lacks some. The sample has some 2,000,000 clones, approximately 94% seen once. Turning to this clone: The antigen remains unidentified.

The study's findings and limits: Naive subsets tended to show greater estimated richness than memory subsets.

This CDR3 has 13 residues. V shed 11 bases, J shed 4 bases, and the junction held 8 bases outside the gene matches. The V gene's germline CDR1 is MNHNS and CDR2 SASEGT. V is TRBV6-1 and J is TRBJ2-7; 10 bases are shared with TRBD1. Source material: naive CD4+ T cells sorted from blood. Subset described: CD45RA+ positively selected. The receptor was derived from a man between 18 and 29 years old in good health. CDR3 in DNA: TGTGCCTCCCGGGGACAGGGGCTTTACGAGCAGTACTTC. The encoded protein is CASRGQGLYEQYF.